Listed below are T cell receptor beta chains from one sample, sequenced in a study of T cell clones after liver transplantation. Assay used: immunoSEQ multiplex PCR; TCRdb lists only in-frame clones, some missing. The top ten hold less than 1% of the sample, which has roughly 67,000 clones, 85% to 95% seen once. The material was CD4+ T cells from blood, obtained about 26 months after liver transplant. The receptors here all came from a human patient who received a liver transplant. These T cells may partly come from the graft donor. CDR3s include the opening cysteine and the closing phenylalanine or tryptophan. The D gene is left open where the match is weak. The listing skips clone size in some rows; elsewhere it reads once, few, many or a size class.

V: TRBV4-2
D: TRBD2
size: .
J: TRBJ2-4
DNA: TGTGCCAGCAGCACAGCGGGAGGGCCGAACATTCAGTACTTC
CDR3: CASSTAGGPNIQYF

V: TRBV2
D: .
size: .
J: TRBJ2-3
DNA: TGTGCCAGCAGTTATACAGATACGCAGTATTTT
CDR3: CASSYTDTQYF

V: TRBV2
D: .
size: .
J: TRBJ1-6
DNA: TGTGCCAGCAGTGGGGATTCACCCCTCCACTTT
CDR3: CASSGDSPLHF

V: TRBV7-8
D: .
size: .
J: TRBJ2-7
DNA: TGTGCCAGCAGCCGTACAGGGACCTACGAGCAGTACTTC
CDR3: CASSRTGTYEQYF

V: TRBV30
D: .
size: .
J: TRBJ2-5
DNA: TGTGCCTGGAGAACAGGGATCGAGACCCAGTACTTC
CDR3: CAWRTGIETQYF

V: TRBV10-3
D: .
size: .
J: TRBJ1-3
DNA: TGTGCCATCAGGATCAGCGGAGACTCTGGAAACACCATATATTTT
CDR3: CAIRISGDSGNTIYF

V: TRBV5-1
D: .
size: .
J: TRBJ1-1
DNA: TGCGCCAGCAGCTTGATGGCAGCCCAGACCAACACTGAAGCTTTCTTT
CDR3: CASSLMAAQTNTEAFF

V: TRBV28
D: TRBD2
size: .
J: TRBJ2-7
DNA: TGTGCCAGCAGCTCACACGGGGGGAGCTCCTACGAGCAGTACTTC
CDR3: CASSSHGGSSYEQYF

V: TRBV11-3
D: .
size: .
J: TRBJ2-3
DNA: TGTGCCAGCAGCTTAGGTGTCGTTGGAACAGATACGCAGTATTTT
CDR3: CASSLGVVGTDTQYF

V: TRBV7-2
D: TRBD1
size: .
J: TRBJ1-1
DNA: TGTGCCAGCAGCTCCTACAGGGGCTCAGTAGCTTTCTTT
CDR3: CASSSYRGSVAFF

V: TRBV28
D: .
size: .
J: TRBJ1-4
DNA: TGTGCCAGCAGCACGTCAGCCGGGGCCCGGTCCAATGAAAAACTGTTTTTT
CDR3: CASSTSAGARSNEKLFF

V: TRBV5-1
D: .
size: .
J: TRBJ2-3
DNA: TGCGCCAGCAGCACCCGTAGACAAACGACTAGCACAGATACGCAGTATTTT
CDR3: CASSTRRQTTSTDTQYF

V: TRBV9
D: TRBD1
size: .
J: TRBJ2-1
DNA: TGTGCCAGCAGCGTAGTGGGGACAGGGGGCATGGATGAGCAGTTCTTC
CDR3: CASSVVGTGGMDEQFF

V: TRBV21-1
D: .
size: .
J: TRBJ2-1
DNA: TGTGCCAGCAGCCCCCCGACAGGGAGCTCCTACAATGAGCAGTTCTTC
CDR3: CASSPPTGSSYNEQFF

V: TRBV18
D: .
size: once
J: TRBJ2-7
DNA: TGTGCCAGCTCACCACTCAGGGACGAGCAGTACTTC
CDR3: CASSPLRDEQYF

V: TRBV9
D: TRBD2
size: .
J: TRBJ2-3
DNA: TGTGCCAGCAGCGTAGAGACTAGCGGGAGTAACACGCAGTATTTT
CDR3: CASSVETSGSNTQYF

V: TRBV19
D: .
size: .
J: TRBJ2-3
DNA: TGTGCCAGTAGTATTCTTCAAGCGGCTCTCCCCATTGGCACAGATACGCAGTATTTT
CDR3: CASSILQAALPIGTDTQYF

V: TRBV12-2
D: .
size: few
J: TRBJ1-5
DNA: TGTGCAAGTCGCTCCCTGACAGTACAGCCCCAGCATTTT
CDR3: CASRSLTVQPQHF

V: TRBV5-4
D: TRBD2
size: .
J: TRBJ2-3
DNA: TGTGCCAGCAGCTTGTCTCGGGAGGTGGGAGATACGCAGTATTTT
CDR3: CASSLSREVGDTQYF

V: TRBV7-8
D: TRBD1
size: .
J: TRBJ1-1
DNA: TGTGCCAGCAGCAAGGGACAGCGCCTTGAAGCTTTCTTT
CDR3: CASSKGQRLEAFF

V: TRBV11-2
D: .
size: .
J: TRBJ2-2
DNA: TGTGCCAGCAGCTTAATTTCAGGGGAGCTGTTTTTT
CDR3: CASSLISGELFF

V: TRBV19
D: .
size: once
J: TRBJ1-1
DNA: TGTGCCAGTAGTATAACCGGGGGGCCGAACACTGAAGCTTTCTTT
CDR3: CASSITGGPNTEAFF

V: TRBV19
D: TRBD1
size: .
J: TRBJ2-7
DNA: TGTGCCAGTAGTATAGGAAACAGGGGAGTTTACGAGCAGTACTTC
CDR3: CASSIGNRGVYEQYF

V: TRBV7-9
D: TRBD1
size: .
J: TRBJ1-1
DNA: TGTGCCAGCAGCCTCGGGGGGGACAGGGAAGCTTTCTTT
CDR3: CASSLGGDREAFF

V: TRBV27
D: TRBD2
size: .
J: TRBJ2-3
DNA: TGTGCCAGCAGCCAGGGACTAGCCGCAGATACGCAGTATTTT
CDR3: CASSQGLAADTQYF

V: TRBV19
D: .
size: .
J: TRBJ1-1
DNA: TGTGCCAGTAGTATAGTAGCGGGCAGCTCTATGAACACTGAAGCTTTCTTT
CDR3: CASSIVAGSSMNTEAFF

V: TRBV5-5
D: TRBD1
size: .
J: TRBJ2-1
DNA: TGTGCCAGCAGCTTCGACAGGGGAAGCTCCTACAATGAGCAGTTCTTC
CDR3: CASSFDRGSSYNEQFF

V: TRBV29-1
D: TRBD1
size: .
J: TRBJ1-1
DNA: TGCAGCGTGGCCGGGACAGGGAACCTGAGAGCTTTCTTT
CDR3: CSVAGTGNLRAFF

V: TRBV29-1
D: TRBD2
size: .
J: TRBJ2-1
DNA: TGCAGCGTCCGACCGGGACTAGTAGGTCTGGGTGAGCAGTTCTTC
CDR3: CSVRPGLVGLGEQFF

V: TRBV18
D: TRBD2
size: .
J: TRBJ2-5
DNA: TGTGCCAGCTCACCGGGACTAGCGGGTAACCAAGAGACCCAGTACTTC
CDR3: CASSPGLAGNQETQYF

V: TRBV11-1
D: .
size: .
J: TRBJ2-7
DNA: TGTGCCAGCAGCTTAGAGCGGACAAGCTCCTACGAGCAGTACTTC
CDR3: CASSLERTSSYEQYF